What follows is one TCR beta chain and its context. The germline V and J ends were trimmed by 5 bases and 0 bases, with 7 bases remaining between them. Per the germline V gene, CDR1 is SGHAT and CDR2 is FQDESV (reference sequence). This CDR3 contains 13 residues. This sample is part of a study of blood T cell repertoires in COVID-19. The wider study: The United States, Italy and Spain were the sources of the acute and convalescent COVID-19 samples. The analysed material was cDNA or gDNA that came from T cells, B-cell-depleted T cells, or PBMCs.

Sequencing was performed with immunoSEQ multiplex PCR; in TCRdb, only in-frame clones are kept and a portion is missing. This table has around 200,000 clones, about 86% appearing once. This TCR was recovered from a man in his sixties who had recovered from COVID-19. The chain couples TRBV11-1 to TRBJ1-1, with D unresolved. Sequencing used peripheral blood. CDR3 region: CASSRSLNTEAFF. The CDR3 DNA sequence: TGTGCCAGCAGCCGCAGTCTGAACACTGAAGCTTTCTTT.